The 5 T cell receptor beta chains below were found in one sample sequenced in a study of T cell changes during pregnancy in multiple sclerosis. Assay used: immunoSEQ multiplex PCR; TCRdb lists only in-frame clones, some missing. The sample includes about 21,000 clones, roughly 90% seen only once; the top ten take roughly 0.68%. Sample: CD4+ T cells from peripheral blood mononuclear cells, taken in the third trimester of pregnancy. These TCRs come from a female donor with multiple sclerosis, enrolled in a pregnancy study.

This chain uses TRBV5-5 with TRBJ1-1, with D hard to call. This CDR3 has 15 residues. Germline V gene sequence: CDR1 SGHKS, CDR2 YYEKEE (reference sequence). The ends were cut back, 0 bases at V and 1 base at J, with 10 bases in the middle. The CDR3 DNA is TGTGCCAGCAGCTTGGTCGTCCCGCGGAACACTGAAGCTTTCTTT. This encodes CASSLVVPRNTEAFF. The entire variable domain, with the rest obtained from reference TRBV5-5 and TRBJ1-1, is as follows: DAGVTQSPTHLIKTRGQQVTLRCSPISGHKSVSWYQQVLGQGPQFIFQYYEKEERGRGNFPDRFSARQFPNYSSELNVNALLLGDSALYLCASSLVVPRNTEAFFGQGTRLTVV.

The chain is built from TRBV18 and TRBJ1-1, with D hard to call. In germline, CDR1 is KGHSH, CDR2 LQKENI. The CDR3 contains 14 residues. V was trimmed by 6 bases and J by 0 bases, leaving 11 bases between them. The CDR3 is CASSLAGMNTEAFF. The CDR3 DNA follows: TGTGCCAGCTCCCTCGCGGGCATGAACACTGAAGCTTTCTTT.

The CDR3 bases are TGTGCCAGCAGTCCAGGTCGGGAGACCCAGTACTTC. This codes for CASSPGRETQYF. The chain carries TRBV6-6 and TRBJ2-5; D call uncertain. V was clipped by 5 bases and J by 5 bases, with 9 bases between them. Germline V gene lookup returns CDR1 MNHNY and CDR2 SVGAGI (reference sequence). This CDR3 is 12 amino acids long.

The chain is built from TRBV21-1 and TRBJ2-3; the table gives TRBD2 as D, unverified against the DNA. TRBV21-1 is shown as a pseudogene. CDR3 length: 19 residues. The chain's CDR3 is CASSTPLPQLAGVADTQYF. For the CDR3, the DNA is TGTGCCAGCAGCACCCCCCTCCCCCAACTAGCGGGGGTCGCAGATACGCAGTATTTT.

V usage is TRBV4-1 and J usage is TRBJ1-4; D gene unclear. The V end lost 1 base, the J end lost 10 bases, and 4 bases lay between the germline ends. Germline V gene lookup returns CDR1 MGHRA and CDR2 YSYEKL. The CDR3 sequence is 11 residues long. CDR3 in amino acids: CASSQGGKLFF. Here the CDR3 DNA reads TGCGCCAGCAGCCAAGGCGGAAAACTGTTTTTT.